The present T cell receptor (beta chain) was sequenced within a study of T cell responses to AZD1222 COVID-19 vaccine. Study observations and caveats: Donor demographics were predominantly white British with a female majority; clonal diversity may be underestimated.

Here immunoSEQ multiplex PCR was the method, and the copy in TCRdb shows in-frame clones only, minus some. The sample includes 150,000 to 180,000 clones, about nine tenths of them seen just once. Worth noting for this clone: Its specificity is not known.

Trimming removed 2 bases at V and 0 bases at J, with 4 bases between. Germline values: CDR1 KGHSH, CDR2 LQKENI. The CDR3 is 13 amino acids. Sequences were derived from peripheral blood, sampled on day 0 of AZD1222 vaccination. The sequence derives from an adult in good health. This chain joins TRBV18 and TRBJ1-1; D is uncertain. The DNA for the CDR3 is TGTGCCAGCTCACCAAACTTGAACACTGAAGCTTTCTTT. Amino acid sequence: CASSPNLNTEAFF. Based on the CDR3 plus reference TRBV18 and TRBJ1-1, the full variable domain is NAGVMQNPRHLVRRRGQEARLRCSPMKGHSHVYWYRQLPEEGLKFMVYLQKENIIDESGMPKERFSAEFPKEGPSILRIQQVVRGDSAAYFCASSPNLNTEAFFGQGTRLTVV.